This TCR beta chain emerged from a study of T cells in Graves' hyperthyroidism and ophthalmopathy. Overall study results and limits: Most thyroid clonotypes with frequency above 0.001 were detected in blood.

Amplified TCR beta CDR3 regions came from RNA transcripts. First-round RT-PCR targeting the TCR CDR3 was performed with the HTBI primer set. TCRdb itself ran the multiplex PCR reads through MiXCR, one entry per CDR3 protein. The data contain fewer than 300,000 distinct CDR3 sequences, 12% to 15% of them singletons. This clonotype was found many times. The antigen is undetermined. CDR1 and CDR2 (germline): WSHSY, SAAADI. The V end lost 8 bases, the J end lost 5 bases, and 12 bases lay between the germline ends. The CDR3 contains 12 residues. Subjects aged 18 to 65 presented with newly diagnosed hyperthyroidism of less than 2 months' duration. Diagnoses were made from clinical symptoms, serum measures (thyroxine and TRAb), thyroid ultrasound and orbital computed tomography.

This clonotype was obtained from a woman between 45 and 65 years old with Graves' hyperthyroidism that later progressed to Graves' ophthalmopathy. Sequenced sample: blood. V and J are TRBV10-2 and TRBJ2-5, with D perhaps TRBD2 (6 bases). CDR3 nucleotides: TGCGCCAGCGGGCAGGCGGGGGAGACCCAGTACTTC. This translates into CASGQAGETQYF.